Given below is one T cell receptor beta chain in context. Its specificity is not known. These data are taken from a study of beta chain features in type 1 diabetes. Study-level findings and limits: The question of HLA type influencing TCRB rearrangement was one that remained unresolved here. Among patients with Type 1 diabetes, TCRB CDR3s were moderately but significantly shorter in every one of the four CD4+ subsets.

The CDR3 totals 19 residues. V was clipped by 3 bases and J by 0 bases; unmatched bases: 10. The germline gives CDR1 SGHRS, CDR2 YFSETQ. Since all of the isolated RNA was reverse transcribed, expressed TCRB transcripts were what got sequenced. Naive, central memory and regulatory T cell samples averaged roughly 3.5 million immunoSEQ reads each. Assay: immunoSEQ multiplex PCR; the TCRdb copy retains only in-frame clones and omits some. Among some 250,000 clones listed, about 11% were seen once. Cells sorted by CD45RO/CCR7/CD25/CD127/CD95/CD27 comprised CD4+ naive, central memory, regulatory and stem cell-like memory cells.

Source material: naive CD4+ T cells from blood. The V call is TRBV5-1, the J call TRBJ2-1, with 12 bases that match TRBD1. The TCR sequence derives from a man aged 30-40 years with type 1 diabetes. In nucleotides, the CDR3 is TGCGCCAGCAGCTCACCGGGACAGGGGGCAGAGAGCTCCTACAATGAGCAGTTCTTC. Amino acids: CASSSPGQGAESSYNEQFF.